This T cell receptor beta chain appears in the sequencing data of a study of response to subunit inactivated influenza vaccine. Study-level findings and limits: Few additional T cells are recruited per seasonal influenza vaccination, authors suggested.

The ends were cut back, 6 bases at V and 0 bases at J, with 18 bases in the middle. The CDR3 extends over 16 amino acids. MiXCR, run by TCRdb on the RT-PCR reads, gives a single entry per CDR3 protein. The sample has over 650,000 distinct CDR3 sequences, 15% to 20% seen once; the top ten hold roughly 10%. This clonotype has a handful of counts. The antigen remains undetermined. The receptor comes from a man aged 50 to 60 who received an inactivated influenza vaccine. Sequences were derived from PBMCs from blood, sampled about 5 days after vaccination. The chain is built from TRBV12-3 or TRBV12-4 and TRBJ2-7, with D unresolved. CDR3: CASRPKLGAYSYEQYF. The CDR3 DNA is TGTGCCAGCAGGCCCAAACTCGGAGCGTACTCCTACGAGCAGTACTTC.